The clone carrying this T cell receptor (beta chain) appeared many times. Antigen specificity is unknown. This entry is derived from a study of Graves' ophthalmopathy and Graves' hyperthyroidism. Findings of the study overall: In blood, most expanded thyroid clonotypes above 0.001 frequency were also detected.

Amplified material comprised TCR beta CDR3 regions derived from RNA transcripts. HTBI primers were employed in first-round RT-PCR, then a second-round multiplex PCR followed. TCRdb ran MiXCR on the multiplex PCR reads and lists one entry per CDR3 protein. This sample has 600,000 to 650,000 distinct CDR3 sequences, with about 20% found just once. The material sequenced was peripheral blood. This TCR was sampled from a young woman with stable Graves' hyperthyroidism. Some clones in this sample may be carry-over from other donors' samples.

CDR3 coding DNA: TGTGCCAGCAGTAAACCTGGACAGGGAGGCACCGGGGAGCTGTTTTTT. It is translated as CASSKPGQGGTGELFF. This chain connects TRBV6-1 to TRBJ2-2, with 8 nucleotides matching TRBD1. The ends lost 5 bases at V and 4 bases at J; junction bases unmatched: 9. The germline gives CDR1 MNHNS, CDR2 SASEGT. The CDR3 runs to 16 residues.